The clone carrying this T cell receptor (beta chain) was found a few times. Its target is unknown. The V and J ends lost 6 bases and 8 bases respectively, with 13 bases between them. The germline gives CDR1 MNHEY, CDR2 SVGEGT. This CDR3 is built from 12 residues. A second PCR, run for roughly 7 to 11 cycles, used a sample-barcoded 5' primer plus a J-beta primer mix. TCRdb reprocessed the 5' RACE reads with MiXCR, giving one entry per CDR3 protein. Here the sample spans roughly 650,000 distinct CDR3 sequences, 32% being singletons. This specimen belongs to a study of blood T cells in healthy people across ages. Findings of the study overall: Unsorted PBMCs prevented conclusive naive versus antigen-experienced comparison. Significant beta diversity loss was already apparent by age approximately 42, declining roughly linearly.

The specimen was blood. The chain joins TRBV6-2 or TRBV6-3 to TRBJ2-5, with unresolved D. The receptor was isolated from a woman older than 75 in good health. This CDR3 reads CASSSRTETQYF. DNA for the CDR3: TGTGCCAGCAGCTCCCGAACAGAAACCCAGTACTTC.